This T cell receptor (beta chain) was sequenced for a study of CD8+CD57+ T cells in acquired aplastic anemia. This CDR3 spans 14 amino acids. In germline, CDR1 is KGHDR, CDR2 SFDVKD. The V segment lost 9 bases and the J segment 5 bases; nucleotides outside the gene matches: 8. Previously, flow cytometry had revealed CD8+CD57+ cell expansion in the patients chosen for sequencing. According to the study, genomic DNA was the template for TCR beta VDJ and CDR3 profiling. From the reads, TCRdb called clonotypes with MiXCR, one entry per CDR3 protein. The table shows about 58,000 distinct CDR3 sequences, with approximately 50% occurring only once.

The clonotype originates from a human donor with aplastic anemia. The genes are TRBV24-1 and TRBJ2-5, with 10 bases lining up with TRBD2. Sequenced sample: sorted CD4+, CD8+, or CD8+CD57+ T cells (not recorded which) from PBMCs. The chain's CDR3 is CATSLAGLLETQYF. The DNA of the CDR3 is TGTGCCACCTCACTAGCGGGGTTGCTCGAGACCCAGTACTTC.